This entry lists 27 T cell receptor beta chains sequenced from one sample in a study of T cells in Graves' hyperthyroidism and ophthalmopathy. Amplification of TCR beta CDR3 regions was performed using RNA transcripts as template. The study used the HTBI primer set for a first-round RT-PCR of the TCR CDR3. TCRdb recomputed calls from the multiplex PCR reads with MiXCR, one row per CDR3 protein. The top ten clones hold roughly 17% of a sample with hundreds of thousands of distinct CDR3 sequences, around 19% of them seen once. Material: blood. Receptors originate from a woman in her forties or fifties with Graves' hyperthyroidism that later progressed to Graves' ophthalmopathy.

Comment on this clonotype: This may arise from a read error, as a much more abundant clone is one base away. The V and J genes are TRBV5-1 and TRBJ1-2; a possible D gene is TRBD1 (5 bases). This CDR3 spans 15 amino acids. The V gene's germline CDR1 is SGHRS and CDR2 YFSETQ. Between the trimmed V and J ends, which lost 4 bases and 5 bases, there was a span of 18 bases. CDR3 loop: CASSPRAGKGYGYTF. CDR3 DNA sequence: TGCGCCAGCAGCCCCCGGGCAGGGAAGGGGTATGGCTACACCTTC.

This clonotype was seen more than once but under ten times. This chain joins TRBV20-1 and TRBJ2-3; 7 nucleotides match TRBD2. V lost 5 bases, J lost 0 bases, and 8 bases stayed unmatched. Germline CDR1 and CDR2: DFQATT and SNEGSKA (reference sequence). The CDR3 has 15 residues. CDR3 residues: CSAGGGRVSTDTQYF. For the CDR3, the DNA is TGCAGTGCTGGGGGGGGGAGGGTTAGCACAGATACGCAGTATTTT.

The chain joins TRBV3-1 to TRBJ2-2, with a possible D match to TRBD1 (5 bases). CDR3 length: 15 amino acids. Germline V CDR1 and CDR2: LGHDT, YNNKEL (reference sequence). V was clipped by 1 base and J by 4 bases, with 10 bases between them. CDR3 region: CASSQAGFVTGELFF. The CDR3 DNA reads as TGTGCCAGCAGCCAAGCAGGGTTTGTCACCGGGGAGCTGTTTTTT. The full variable domain, with the rest looked up from reference TRBV3-1 and TRBJ2-2, is DTAVSQTPKYLVTQMGNDKSIKCEQNLGHDTMYWYKQDSKKFLKIMFSYNNKELIINETVPNRFSPKSPDKAHLNLHINSLELGDSAVYFCASSQAGFVTGELFFGEGSRLTVL.

The V call is TRBV7-2, the J call TRBJ1-1; D not certain. The V end was cut by 3 bases, the J end by 3 bases, with 11 bases between. Germline V lookup: CDR1 SGHTA, CDR2 FQGNSA. The CDR3 consists of 14 residues. CDR3 nucleotide sequence: TGTGCCAGCAGCTTTTCGGGATTCTACACTGAAGCTTTCTTT. This sequence encodes CASSFSGFYTEAFF.

This clonotype has more than one count but fewer than ten. This chain joins TRBV28 and TRBJ1-4; 8 bases map to TRBD1. Germline CDR1 reads MDHEN; CDR2 reads SYDVKM. This CDR3 spans 14 amino acids. V was pared by 11 bases and J by 5 bases, with 10 bases of the junction left unmatched. CDR3 protein: CACEDRGYNEKLFF. DNA for the CDR3: TGTGCCTGCGAAGACAGGGGATACAATGAAAAACTGTTTTTT. The complete variable domain, with remaining parts taken from reference TRBV28 and TRBJ1-4, reads DVKVTQSSRYLVKRTGEKVFLECVQDMDHENMFWYRQDPGLGLRLIYFSYDVKMKEKGDIPEGYSVSREKKERFSLILESASTNQTSMYLCACEDRGYNEKLFFGSGTQLSVL.

This clonotype showed up many times. The J gene is TRBJ2-1, the V gene TRBV11-2; unclear D gene. The CDR3 is 14 residues long. V was cut by 0 bases and J by 8 bases, with 11 bases left in between. CDR1 and CDR2 (germline): SGHAT, FQNNGV. This CDR3 reads CASSLDRRFHEQFF. The CDR3 region has the DNA TGTGCCAGCAGCTTAGATCGAAGGTTCCATGAGCAGTTCTTC.

The chain joins TRBV3-1 to TRBJ2-7, with TRBD1 matching over 8 bases. V lost 3 bases, J lost 2 bases, and 9 bases stayed unmatched. Germline V gene lookup returns CDR1 LGHDT and CDR2 YNNKEL (reference sequence). The CDR3 contains 16 residues. The CDR3 reads CASSHGPPGQAYEQYF. The CDR3 coding sequence is TGTGCCAGCAGCCATGGACCCCCGGGACAGGCCTACGAGCAGTACTTC.

The sample holds many counts of this clonotype. The junction does not match germline at one end; this may be a read error. CDR3 sequence (DNA): TGTGCCAGCAGCTTAGACAGGAACACTGAAGCTTTCTTT. It specifies CASSLDRNTEAFF. The rearrangement uses TRBV5-1 and TRBJ1-1, with D tentatively TRBD1 (5 bases). The CDR3 consists of 13 residues. Germline lookup yields CDR1 SGHRS and CDR2 YFSETQ.

The genes are TRBV19 and TRBJ2-5; no reliable D call. The CDR3 has 14 amino acids. V shed 1 base and J shed 3 bases, with 9 bases lying between them. From germline, CDR1 is LNHDA and CDR2 SQIVND (reference sequence). CDR3 loop: CASSIGLLKETQYF. CDR3 nucleotides: TGTGCCAGTAGTATAGGGTTGCTGAAAGAGACCCAGTACTTC. Drawing the rest from reference TRBV19 and TRBJ2-5, the complete variable domain is DGGITQSPKYLFRKEGQNVTLSCEQNLNHDAMYWYRQDPGQGLRLIYYSQIVNDFQKGDIAEGYSVSREKKESFPLTVTSAQKNPTAFYLCASSIGLLKETQYFGPGTRLLVL.

V and J are TRBV15 and TRBJ1-4, with TRBD1 matching 9 bases. This CDR3 is 16 amino acids long. CDR1 is LNHNV, CDR2 YYDKDF, per germline (reference sequence). V was clipped by 5 bases and J by 8 bases; unmatched bases: 12. CDR3 protein: CATSGRDREPGEKLFF. The CDR3 coding sequence is TGTGCCACCAGCGGCCGGGACAGGGAACCTGGGGAAAAACTGTTTTTT.

This clonotype turned up a few times. The rearrangement uses TRBV5-8 and TRBJ2-3; D gene unclear. Germline CDR1 and CDR2: SGHTS and YDEGEE. Trimming removed 1 base at V and 3 bases at J, with 15 bases between. The CDR3 length is 16 residues. The CDR3 DNA reads TGTGCCAGCAGCTTGAAGGTCAGAATTGATACAGATACGCAGTATTTT. This encodes CASSLKVRIDTDTQYF.

This clonotype came up a few times. This chain connects TRBV4-1 to TRBJ1-1; D gene uncertain. The CDR3 extends over 14 amino acids. Germline V gene sequence: CDR1 MGHRA, CDR2 YSYEKL. Deletions cut 0 bases from V and 2 bases from J, with 7 bases between. The CDR3 coding sequence is TGCGCCAGCAGCCAAGATCCCGACAACACTGAAGCTTTCTTT. Its translation is CASSQDPDNTEAFF.

This clonotype was counted a few times. This rearrangement joins TRBV6-1 to TRBJ1-1; D not certain. Germline V CDR1 and CDR2: MNHNS, SASEGT. V shed 4 bases and J shed 6 bases, with 12 bases lying between them. The CDR3 spans 13 residues. For the CDR3, the DNA is TGTGCCAGCAGTGTCCGGGTCCGCGCTGAAGCTTTCTTT. It codes for CASSVRVRAEAFF.

The sample holds a few counts of this clonotype. The chain couples TRBV24-1 to TRBJ2-1, with TRBD1 matching 8 bases. This CDR3 comprises 16 residues. With 3 bases clipped from V and 7 bases from J, the junction kept 10 bases outside the gene matches. The germline CDR1 and CDR2 sequences are KGHDR and SFDVKD. As DNA, the CDR3 is TGTGCCACCAGTGATGGGGGCAGGGGGCGTATTAATGAGCAGTTCTTC. This encodes CATSDGGRGRINEQFF.

There are many counts of this clonotype. The chain links TRBV6-1 to TRBJ1-4; D is possibly TRBD1 (6 bases). Trimming pared 2 bases from V and 7 bases from J, leaving 14 bases between. Per germline, CDR1 MNHNS and CDR2 SASEGT. The CDR3 totals 15 residues. The CDR3, as DNA: TGTGCCAGCAGTGAATGGGGGGGGCTGATTGAAAAACTGTTTTTT. Its translation is CASSEWGGLIEKLFF.

The chain has TRBV20-1 and TRBJ1-2; D possibly corresponds to TRBD1 (6 bases). CDR3 length: 13 amino acids. Trimming removed 2 bases at V and 8 bases at J, with 15 bases between. Germline V gene lookup returns CDR1 DFQATT and CDR2 SNEGSKA (reference sequence). CDR3 region: CSARRFAGEGYTF. In DNA, the CDR3 is TGCAGTGCTAGACGGTTTGCAGGGGAAGGCTACACCTTC.

This clonotype was found a few times. V and J are TRBV6-1 and TRBJ2-3; tentative D call: TRBD2 (6 bases). The CDR3 runs to 15 residues. V was cut by 5 bases and J by 3 bases, with 15 bases left in between. The germline V gene encodes CDR1 MNHNS and CDR2 SASEGT. The CDR3 sequence: CASSQRADRTDTQYF. Here the CDR3 DNA reads TGTGCCAGCAGTCAGCGGGCCGACAGAACAGATACGCAGTATTTT.

This clonotype occurred many times. The chain links TRBV18 to TRBJ2-1; 10 bases fit TRBD1. The CDR3 contains 15 residues. J was trimmed by 5 bases and V by 6 bases; bases with no gene match: 7. The germline V gene encodes CDR1 KGHSH and CDR2 LQKENI. Here the CDR3 DNA reads TGTGCCAGCTCCTCGTATGGACAGGGGGACAATGAGCAGTTCTTC. Translated: CASSSYGQGDNEQFF. Complete variable domain (other parts from reference TRBV18 and TRBJ2-1): NAGVMQNPRHLVRRRGQEARLRCSPMKGHSHVYWYRQLPEEGLKFMVYLQKENIIDESGMPKERFSAEFPKEGPSILRIQQVVRGDSAAYFCASSSYGQGDNEQFFGPGTRLTVL.

This clonotype showed up many times. The chain links TRBV3-1 to TRBJ2-1; possibly TRBD1 for D (6 bases). V was cut by 2 bases and J by 6 bases, with 11 bases left in between. Germline V gene sequence: CDR1 LGHDT, CDR2 YNNKEL (reference sequence). The CDR3 runs to 14 residues. The CDR3 DNA is TGTGCCAGCAGCCAAACTGACAGGAGCAATGAGCAGTTCTTC. This gives the protein CASSQTDRSNEQFF.

The chain employs TRBV9 and TRBJ2-2; a weak D match, TRBD1 (6 bases). Germline CDR1 and CDR2: SGDLS and YYNGEE. V lost 2 bases to trimming and J lost 5 bases, with 13 bases between them. The length of the CDR3 is 15 residues. Here the CDR3 DNA reads TGTGCCAGCAGCGTGTGGGACCAGGGGACCGGGGAGCTGTTTTTT. Amino acids: CASSVWDQGTGELFF.

This clonotype occurred once. The gene calls are TRBV18 and TRBJ2-1, with TRBD2 matching over 9 bases. V shed 0 bases and J 12 bases; nucleotides not matched to a gene: 9. Germline V gives CDR1 KGHSH, CDR2 LQKENI. This CDR3 is built from 15 residues. CDR3 sequence: CASSPPTSGVRRQFF. The DNA of the CDR3 is TGTGCCAGCTCACCACCGACTAGCGGAGTCCGGAGGCAGTTCTTC. Drawing the rest from reference TRBV18 and TRBJ2-1, the complete variable domain is NAGVMQNPRHLVRRRGQEARLRCSPMKGHSHVYWYRQLPEEGLKFMVYLQKENIIDESGMPKERFSAEFPKEGPSILRIQQVVRGDSAAYFCASSPPTSGVRRQFFGPGTRLTVL.

The V call is TRBV9, the J call TRBJ2-1, with 12 bases matching TRBD2. V lost 2 bases and J lost 7; bases outside the gene matches: 7. The CDR3 is made up of 16 amino acids. CDR1 and CDR2 (germline): SGDLS, YYNGEE. The CDR3 loop reads CASSVALAGGHNEQFF. In DNA form, the CDR3 reads TGTGCCAGCAGCGTGGCGCTAGCGGGGGGGCATAATGAGCAGTTCTTC.

This clonotype was counted only a few times. The J gene is TRBJ1-4, the V gene TRBV12-3 or TRBV12-4; D is unclear. The CDR3 loop spans 15 amino acids. V lost 1 base and J lost 4, with 10 bases in between. The chain's CDR3 is CASSLEAGDNEKLFF. The CDR3 bases are TGTGCCAGCAGTTTAGAGGCCGGAGATAATGAAAAACTGTTTTTT.

In its sample, this clonotype was seen many times. This chain links TRBV12-3 or TRBV12-4 with TRBJ2-5; no clear D gene. This CDR3 has 11 amino acids. Deletions cut 4 bases from V and 13 bases from J, with 13 bases between. The CDR3 DNA follows: TGTGCCAGCAGTTGGCAGTGGGTTGTGTACTTC. Protein: CASSWQWVVYF.

V is TRBV20-1 and J is TRBJ2-5; a possible D gene is TRBD1 (6 bases). CDR1 and CDR2 from the germline V gene are DFQATT and SNEGSKA (reference sequence). V lost 6 bases and J lost 0, with 8 bases in between. The CDR3 has 12 amino acids. The CDR3 here is CSAWDNQETQYF. The CDR3 nucleotides are TGCAGTGCCTGGGACAACCAAGAGACCCAGTACTTC.

This clonotype came up a few times. The chain combines TRBV7-9 with TRBJ2-1; the match to TRBD2 covers 9 bases. V gave up 1 base and J gave up 1 base; unmatched junction bases: 5. The germline V gene encodes CDR1 SEHNR and CDR2 FQNEAQ (reference sequence). This CDR3 region has 17 residues. CDR3 region: CASSLGDLAGSYNEQFF. CDR3 sequence (DNA): TGTGCCAGCAGCTTAGGGGATCTAGCGGGATCCTACAATGAGCAGTTCTTC.

Note on this clonotype: This could be a read error, since a much larger clone is one nucleotide away. V gene TRBV3-1 combines with J gene TRBJ1-5; D ambiguous. The CDR3 has 15 amino acids. Germline CDR1 reads LGHDT; CDR2 reads YNNKEL (reference sequence). Trimming left V 0 bases short and J 6 bases short, with 12 bases between. CDR3: CASSQDSGFGQPQHF. In DNA, the CDR3 is TGTGCCAGCAGCCAAGACAGCGGGTTTGGTCAGCCCCAGCATTTT. Full variable domain (outside the CDR3, taken from reference TRBV3-1 and TRBJ1-5): DTAVSQTPKYLVTQMGNDKSIKCEQNLGHDTMYWYKQDSKKFLKIMFSYNNKELIINETVPNRFSPKSPDKAHLNLHINSLELGDSAVYFCASSQDSGFGQPQHFGDGTRLSIL.